This TCR beta chain was sequenced during a study of blood T cells in healthy people across ages. Study-wide points: Higher diversity and more naive CD4+ cells were features of long-lived donors, compared to aged donors. Donor CMV infection status was unknown, possibly confounding age-related changes in expanded clonotypes.

Total RNA amounts of at least 6 micrograms were extracted per sample. Then a second PCR, running about 6 to 11 cycles, was carried out with a sample-barcoded 5' primer and a J-beta primer mix. Paired-end reads containing CDR3 totaled no fewer than 2.5 million for each sample. In TCRdb, the 5' RACE reads were re-called with MiXCR into one record per CDR3 protein. This table holds around 1.5 million distinct CDR3 sequences, 55% to 75% found once. The table lists this clonotype with a few counts. Its antigen remains unidentified. Material: blood. This TCR was sampled from a young man in good health.

The CDR3, as DNA: TGCGCCAGCAGCCACGCTGGGACTAGCGCATCCTACGAGCAGTACTTC. It encodes CASSHAGTSASYEQYF. V usage is TRBV4-1 and J usage is TRBJ2-7, with 10 positions matching TRBD2. This CDR3 contains 16 residues. Germline V gene data show CDR1 as MGHRA and CDR2 as YSYEKL. Germline trimming cut 3 bases from V and 1 base from J; bases unmatched to any gene: 6.